This record covers a single T cell receptor beta chain. The data belong to a study of blood T cell repertoires in COVID-19. Recruits, aged roughly 18 to 95 years, lived in 20 to 30 US areas. Here immunoSEQ multiplex PCR was the method, and the copy in TCRdb shows in-frame clones only, minus some. The data show about 270,000 clones, almost 85% seen once. Sequencing was carried out using PBMCs or T cells enriched from blood (not recorded which). The TCR sequence derives from a woman between 45 and 65 years old with acute COVID-19.

Written as DNA, the CDR3 is TGTGCCAGCAGCCGGGGGACAGGGGGAGGAAACACCATATATTTT. Amino acid sequence: CASSRGTGGGNTIYF. The rearrangement links TRBV13 to TRBJ1-3, with 11 nucleotides matching TRBD1. There are 15 residues in the CDR3. In germline, CDR1 is PRHDT, CDR2 FYEKMQ (reference sequence). With 5 bases clipped from V and 4 bases from J, the junction kept 4 bases outside the gene matches.